Listed here are 26 T cell receptor beta chains from one sample, sequenced in a study of cytomegalovirus exposure and HLA in healthy donors. Amplification used 60 Vbeta primers and 13 Jbeta primers. Profiling relied on immunoSEQ multiplex PCR, and the TCRdb table lists in-frame clones only, not all of them. The data contain over 150,000 clones, 75% to 85% of them singletons. The sample consisted of PBMCs. The receptors were gathered from a middle-aged man in good health and CMV-seropositive.

This chain joins TRBV28 and TRBJ2-5, with TRBD1 matching over 8 bases. V was pared by 5 bases and J by 4 bases, with 9 bases of the junction left unmatched. Germline CDR1 is MDHEN and CDR2 is SYDVKM. The CDR3 is 15 amino acids. CDR3 protein: CASSPGTGVGETQYF. The DNA for the CDR3 is TGTGCCAGCAGTCCCGGGACAGGCGTAGGAGAGACCCAGTACTTC.

The chain uses TRBV6-5 and TRBJ1-1; D perhaps matches TRBD1 (5 bases). The germline V gene has CDR1 MNHEY and CDR2 SVGAGI. The CDR3 is 13 amino acids. Trimming removed 6 bases at V and 2 bases at J, with 10 bases between. CDR3 amino acids: CASSRQRNTEAFF. CDR3 in DNA: TGTGCCAGCAGCAGACAGCGAAACACTGAAGCTTTCTTT.

The J gene is TRBJ1-1, the V gene TRBV13, with 7 bases that match TRBD1. The CDR3 has 14 residues. Germline lookup yields CDR1 PRHDT and CDR2 FYEKMQ (reference sequence). V shed 0 bases and J 6 bases; nucleotides not matched to a gene: 4. The CDR3 sequence is CASSLGGGNAEAFF. The CDR3 DNA is TGTGCCAGCAGCTTAGGAGGGGGCAACGCTGAAGCTTTCTTT.

This clone was counted a single time. The J gene is TRBJ1-2, the V gene TRBV6-5; no clear D. Germline-derived CDR1 and CDR2 are MNHEY and SVGAGI. V lost 6 bases and J lost 5, with 19 bases in between. CDR3 length equals 15 residues. This chain's CDR3 is CASSRIPGSPYGYTF. The DNA for the CDR3 is TGTGCCAGCAGCCGAATTCCGGGGAGCCCATATGGCTACACCTTC.

CDR3 nucleotide sequence: TGTGCCAGTAGTACAGGGTTAGAGACCCAGTACTTC. Translated, it gives CASSTGLETQYF. V usage is TRBV19 and J usage is TRBJ2-5; weak D call: TRBD1 (5 bases). Trimming pared 4 bases from V and 4 bases from J, leaving 7 bases between. The CDR3 runs to 12 residues. Germline loops: CDR1 LNHDA, CDR2 SQIVND (reference sequence).

This clone was found a few times. Different DNA sequences within this sample yield the same CDR3. The CDR3 loop reads CASSRGQPNTEAFF. CDR3 nucleotides: TGTGCCAGCAGCCGGGGACAGCCAAACACTGAAGCTTTCTTT. The V and J genes are TRBV7-9 and TRBJ1-1, with 7 bases lining up with TRBD1. V shed 5 bases, J shed 2 bases, and the junction held 5 bases outside the gene matches. Per germline, CDR1 SEHNR and CDR2 FQNEAQ (reference sequence). CDR3 size: 14 residues.

The chain links TRBV29-1 to TRBJ2-3, with D possibly being TRBD1 (6 bases). The CDR3 runs to 14 residues. V lost 1 base to trimming and J lost 1 base, with 9 bases between them. The germline CDR1 and CDR2 sequences are SQVTM and ANQGSEA. The CDR3 loop reads CSVEGWGRTDTQYF. Written as DNA, the CDR3 is TGCAGCGTTGAAGGGTGGGGGCGCACAGATACGCAGTATTTT.

There are a few counts of this clone. The chain is built from TRBV7-8 and TRBJ1-5; possible D gene TRBD1, 5 bases. V was trimmed by 3 bases and J by 5 bases, leaving 11 bases between them. The germline CDR1 and CDR2 sequences are SGHVS and FQNEAQ. The CDR3 sequence is 14 residues long. This CDR3 is CASSLDKHDQPQHF. The CDR3 coding sequence is TGTGCCAGCAGCTTGGACAAGCACGATCAGCCCCAGCATTTT.

The rearrangement links TRBV7-2 to TRBJ2-5; 8 bases fit TRBD1. Germline CDR1 reads SGHTA; CDR2 reads FQGNSA. J was trimmed by 2 bases and V by 1 base; bases with no gene match: 3. There are 15 residues in the CDR3. The CDR3 loop is CASSLDGTGQETQYF. For the CDR3, the DNA is TGTGCCAGCAGCTTAGACGGGACAGGACAAGAGACCCAGTACTTC.

The gene calls are TRBV9 and TRBJ1-4, with D possibly TRBD1 on 6 matching bases. This CDR3 spans 17 amino acids. Germline V CDR1 and CDR2: SGDLS, YYNGEE. Between the trimmed V and J ends, which lost 0 bases and 3 bases, there was a span of 15 bases. CDR3 region: CASSVEGGLGANEKLFF. The CDR3 DNA follows: TGTGCCAGCAGCGTAGAGGGGGGGCTGGGAGCTAATGAAAAACTGTTTTTT.

The chain couples TRBV11-3 to TRBJ2-1; 11 bases are shared with TRBD2. V dropped 5 bases and J dropped 6; count of bases not matched to a gene: 3. From germline, CDR1 is SGHNT and CDR2 YENEEA. The CDR3 is 14 residues long. The CDR3 sequence is CASSGSGGVNEQFF. CDR3 coding DNA: TGTGCCAGCAGCGGTAGCGGGGGGGTCAATGAGCAGTTCTTC.

The V gene is TRBV5-1, the J gene TRBJ1-4; TRBD1 matches 8 bases. Germline V CDR1 and CDR2: SGHRS, YFSETQ. Losses at the gene ends were 5 bases for V and 4 bases for J; bases not matched to a gene: 4. The CDR3 length is 14 residues. CDR3 nucleotide sequence: TGCGCCAGCAGTTTGACAGGGGTTAATGAAAAACTGTTTTTT. It translates to CASSLTGVNEKLFF.

CDR3 DNA: TGTGCCAGCAGTTACTCGACAGGGGCCTATGGCTACACCTTC. Residues: CASSYSTGAYGYTF. The chain recombines TRBV6-6 with TRBJ1-2; TRBD1 agrees at 8 bases. Germline loops: CDR1 MNHNY, CDR2 SVGAGI (reference sequence). The CDR3 length is 14 residues. V trimming: 0 bases; J trimming: 4 bases; junction bases outside the gene matches: 1.

This rearrangement joins TRBV28 to TRBJ1-2; D unclear. V gave up 2 bases and J gave up 4 bases, with 5 bases separating them. Germline V gene sequence: CDR1 MDHEN, CDR2 SYDVKM. The CDR3 consists of 12 residues. This chain's CDR3 is CASSLISYGYTF. CDR3 DNA: TGTGCCAGCAGTTTAATCAGCTATGGCTACACCTTC.

J is TRBJ2-7 and V is TRBV30; 10 positions agree with TRBD1. CDR1 is GTSNPN, CDR2 SVGIG, per germline (reference sequence). V was pared by 4 bases and J by 6 bases, with 12 bases of the junction left unmatched. The CDR3 spans 15 residues. CDR3 region: CAWNRPGQGVGEQYF. For the CDR3, the DNA is TGTGCCTGGAACCGGCCCGGACAGGGGGTTGGCGAGCAGTACTTC.

The J gene is TRBJ2-7, the V gene TRBV6-5; a possible D gene is TRBD2 (5 bases). CDR3 length equals 13 residues. CDR1 is MNHEY and CDR2 is SVGAGI in the germline V gene. The V end lost 5 bases, the J end lost 7 bases, and 15 bases lay between the germline ends. This CDR3 reads CASSASGTREQYF. The CDR3 nucleotides read TGTGCCAGCAGTGCTTCGGGAACGCGGGAGCAGTACTTC.

V is TRBV6-4 and J is TRBJ1-6; 10 positions match TRBD1. The V gene end was trimmed by 4 bases and the J gene end by 3 bases; junction bases not matched to a gene: 6. Germline V CDR1 and CDR2: MRHNA, SNTAGT. CDR3 length equals 17 residues. CDR3 amino acids: CASSAKGQGIYNSPLHF. The CDR3 DNA is TGTGCCAGCAGTGCCAAGGGACAGGGGATCTATAATTCACCCCTCCACTTT.

The rearrangement joins TRBV6-6 to TRBJ1-2, with 7 bases that match TRBD1. The junction had 11 bases not matched to a gene; V was cut back by 6 bases and J by 4 bases. The CDR3 spans 15 residues. Germline loops: CDR1 MNHNY, CDR2 SVGAGI (reference sequence). The CDR3 coding sequence is TGTGCCAGCAGGAAAGACAGGGAAGCGGGCTATGGCTACACCTTC. Amino acid sequence: CASRKDREAGYGYTF.

V usage is TRBV6-6 and J usage is TRBJ2-1, with 12 bases identical to TRBD2. The J segment lost 4 bases and the V segment lost 6 bases, leaving 4 bases of the junction unmatched. Germline CDR1 reads MNHNY; CDR2 reads SVGAGI (reference sequence). This CDR3 has 15 residues. Written as DNA, the CDR3 is TGTGCCAGCAGGCCTCTAGCGGGAGGGTACAATGAGCAGTTCTTC. Protein: CASRPLAGGYNEQFF.

The rearrangement uses TRBV11-2 and TRBJ2-1; a weak D match, TRBD2 (6 bases). Germline CDR1 reads SGHAT; CDR2 reads FQNNGV. Between the trimmed V and J ends, which lost 3 bases and 2 bases, there was a span of 11 bases. CDR3 length equals 15 residues. The CDR3 sequence is CASSLIGGPYNEQFF. The CDR3 DNA is TGTGCCAGCAGCTTGATCGGGGGTCCCTACAATGAGCAGTTCTTC.

This chain links TRBV5-8 with TRBJ2-1; possible D gene TRBD1, 8 bases. Germline CDR1 SGHTS, CDR2 YDEGEE. V was shortened by 6 bases and J by 7 bases, with 17 bases between the two germline ends. CDR3 length: 14 amino acids. CDR3 amino acids: CASTDRGLRNEQFF. CDR3 DNA sequence: TGTGCCAGCACAGACAGGGGACTACGAAATGAGCAGTTCTTC.

This chain connects TRBV5-6 to TRBJ2-5; maybe TRBD2 (6 bases). Looked up from germline, CDR1 is SGHDT and CDR2 is YYEEEE. The CDR3 is 14 amino acids. Between the trimmed V and J ends, which lost 0 bases and 5 bases, there was a span of 11 bases. CDR3 DNA sequence: TGTGCCAGCAGCTTGGGGCAGGCGGGGGAGACCCAGTACTTC. Translating gives CASSLGQAGETQYF.

The chain employs TRBV10-3 and TRBJ2-7, with D uncertain. This CDR3 has 13 residues. Trimming stripped 0 bases from V and 1 base from J, with 4 bases between. Germline CDR1 ENHRY, CDR2 SYGVKD. CDR3: CAISESTSYEQYF. CDR3 nucleotides: TGTGCCATCAGTGAGTCAACTTCCTACGAGCAGTACTTC.

The chain has TRBV6-5 and TRBJ2-7; 7 nucleotides agree with TRBD2. This CDR3 is built from 15 residues. With 6 bases clipped from V and 2 bases from J, the junction kept 10 bases outside the gene matches. The germline V gene encodes CDR1 MNHEY and CDR2 SVGAGI. The CDR3 DNA reads TGTGCCAGCAGACCCCGGGAGGATTCGACCTACGAGCAGTACTTC. It is translated as CASRPREDSTYEQYF.

This clone was detected once. The DNA of the CDR3 is TGTGCCAGCAGCCCTAGGTCCTACGAGCAGTACTTC. Translation: CASSPRSYEQYF. The rearrangement joins TRBV13 to TRBJ2-7, with D uncertain. The V gene's germline CDR1 is PRHDT and CDR2 FYEKMQ (reference sequence). This CDR3 has 12 residues. V lost 5 bases and J 1 base, leaving 6 bases between the germline ends.

The chain uses TRBV6-5 and TRBJ2-5; possible D gene TRBD1, 5 bases. The CDR3 spans 14 residues. V shed 6 bases and J shed 4 bases, with 15 bases lying between them. Germline V lookup: CDR1 MNHEY, CDR2 SVGAGI. The CDR3 DNA is TGTGCCAGCAGAGGGGTACGGACAATAGAGACCCAGTACTTC. Protein: CASRGVRTIETQYF.